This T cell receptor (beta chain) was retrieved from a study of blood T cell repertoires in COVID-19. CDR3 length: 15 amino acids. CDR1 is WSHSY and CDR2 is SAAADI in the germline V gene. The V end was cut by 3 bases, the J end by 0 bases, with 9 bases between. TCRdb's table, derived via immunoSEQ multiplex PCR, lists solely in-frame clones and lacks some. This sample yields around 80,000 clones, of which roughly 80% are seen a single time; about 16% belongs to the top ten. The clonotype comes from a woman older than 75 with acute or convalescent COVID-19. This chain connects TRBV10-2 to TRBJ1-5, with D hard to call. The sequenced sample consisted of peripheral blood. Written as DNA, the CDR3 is TGCGCCAGCAGTGATTGGAGTTATAGCAATCAGCCCCAGCATTTT. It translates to CASSDWSYSNQPQHF.